Listed here is a single TCR beta chain. The method was immunoSEQ multiplex PCR; TCRdb's version includes in-frame clones alone and lacks a portion of them. The top ten clones hold 8.5% of a sample with 150,000 to 200,000 clones, approximately 93% of them seen once. The germline V gene encodes CDR1 SGDLS and CDR2 YYNGEE. The length of the CDR3 is 15 residues. After removal of 3 bases from V and 2 bases from J, the junction contained 5 bases not matched to a gene. The data were taken from a study of control samples from healthy donors and cancer patients. The chain has TRBV9 and TRBJ2-7; TRBD2 agrees at 10 bases. This clonotype was obtained from a woman between 35 and 50 years old in good health. The source material was blood. In nucleotides, the CDR3 is TGTGCCAGCAGCGCCAGGACTAGCGGAGCCTACGAGCAGTACTTC. As protein: CASSARTSGAYEQYF.